This T cell receptor (beta chain) was found in a study of cytomegalovirus exposure and HLA in healthy donors (dated by TCRdb to about 2017). Describing the broader study: According to an earlier analysis of 550 to 700 of the donors, roughly 180 million T cells yielded some 120 million unique TCR beta sequences and approximately 300 Gb of sequence data. About 320 gigabases of sequencing data and some 85 million unique TCR sequences were included in an early release covering roughly 600 HLA-typed donors. Among the roughly 430 genotyped donors, around 81% belonged to the genetic ancestry cluster associated with self-reported Caucasian donors. The aim of the study was to test whether cataloging public T cell receptors could identify signatures of past pathogen exposure. Using immunosequencing, the study profiled T cell repertoires from about 620 subjects and related those repertoires to cytomegalovirus serostatus. Besides the first cohort of approximately 710 subjects, a separate validation cohort made up of 90 to 150 different subjects was used. To predict cytomegalovirus infection status, the study combined high-throughput TCR immunosequencing, statistical association of individual TCRs with disease status, and machine learning. A later analysis re-analyzed previously published TCR beta repertoires from 550 to 700 donors and added high-resolution HLA genotyping to study TCR occurrence patterns. Rather than using new phenotypic data, the later analysis identified candidate immune exposures from TCR beta sequences and from how often those sequences occurred across donors. In an earlier analysis of a few hundred of the donors, high-throughput TCR beta sequencing was used to judge whether each TCR beta V gene segment behaved as functional or pseudogenic. Donor age, sex, ethnicity and CMV serostatus were collected together with the repertoire data. A later genetic analysis used genome-wide SNP genotypes for about 65% of the roughly 700 donors, treating that subset as a discovery cohort. All discovery cohort repertoires had been generated using a single sequencing platform. Both class I and class II loci were covered by HLA typing, at four-digit resolution. Typing coverage varied by locus: roughly 629-640 donors for A, B, C, DRB1 and DQB1; roughly 510 for DQA1; 606 for DPA1; 400 to 480 for DPB1. Because of strong linkage in the cohort, four or five DR-DQ haplotypes were treated as single units for association and clustering. Among some 400 genotyped donors of the cohort, an average of approximately 240,000 unique TCR beta nucleotide sequences were sequenced per donor, roughly 18% of them non-productive.

The cohort consisted of some 670 healthy bone marrow donors. All cohort members were sampled while nominally healthy, although unrecorded immune exposures were likely present. The donor tested CMV seropositive, placing the donor among the approximately 290 seropositive members of the cohort. Each donor provided a peripheral blood sample, and peripheral blood mononuclear cells were used for TCR beta sequencing. Genomic DNA was extracted from the blood cell samples with the Qiagen DNeasy Blood Extraction Kit. With regard to this clone: The antigen this receptor binds is unknown. Nothing much larger sits one base from this clone, and base qualities are not available.

The library was prepared using the immunoSEQ multiplex PCR assay. A mixture of 60 forward primers for TCR Vbeta segments and 13 reverse primers for TCR Jbeta segments was used in the multiplex PCR. A multiplex PCR assay on genomic DNA amplified the CDR3 region of rearranged TCR beta genes. On the Illumina HiSeq System, the amplified TCR beta libraries were sequenced as 87-base-pair reads. The authors processed their data as follows. In a later analysis, some 80 million unique TCR beta chains were counted across the 650 to 750 repertoires, and approximately 11 million of these chains were shared by at least two donors. To remove PCR and sequencing errors, raw reads were error-corrected and collapsed into unique sequences using a nearest-neighbor algorithm that merged closely related sequences. V, D and J gene segments were assigned by aligning CDR3 sequences to IMGT reference sequences. For a sequence to be retained, a match of at least six nucleotides to both a V gene segment and a J gene segment was required. Rearrangements were classified as productive when the CDR3 lacked stop codons and remained in frame with V and J, and all other rearrangements were classified as non-productive. CDR3 was defined by IMGT convention, running from the second conserved V-encoded cysteine to the conserved J-encoded phenylalanine. Sequences without an unambiguous match to a single V gene segment were excluded from the earlier analysis of about 640 of the donors. An earlier analysis of some 610 of the donors called V segments functional above 56.7% productive rearrangements and segregating when the between-donor standard deviation exceeded 5%. A statistical classification framework was developed to diagnose cytomegalovirus status using the catalog of TCR beta chain sequences. In a later analysis, V and J genes were assigned by comparing TCR nucleotide sequences against IMGT/GENE-DB human TR gene sequences. The TCRdist pipeline was used in a later analysis to assign CDR3 sequences and most-parsimonious VDJ recombination scenarios. In a later analysis, each TCR beta chain was defined by its CDR3 amino acid sequence together with its V-gene family, and reads without a unique V-gene family were excluded. A later analysis removed several hundred highly shared, low-generation-probability nucleotide sequences to deal with suspected cross-contamination and a sequencing artifact. For each public chain, a later analysis derived a clonal expansion index from normalized ranks of inferred template counts within each repertoire. A later analysis computed generation probabilities with a VDJ recombination model fitted to out-of-frame rearrangements, and checked the results against IGoR. In a later analysis, hypergeometric tests were used to score TCR-TCR, TCR-HLA and TCR-CMV co-occurrence, with a repertoire-size bias correction applied to TCR pairs. To estimate false discovery rates, a later analysis permuted the HLA or CMV assignments 20 times. In a later analysis, co-occurring TCRs were grouped with DBSCAN, and TCRdist sequence similarity was added when clustering was performed within HLA-allele-positive subsets. Co-occurrence clustering excluded repertoires with fewer than 30,000 or more than 120,000 public chains, plus five with anomalous nucleotide sharing. This immuneACCESS table, as held by TCRdb, lists in-frame sequences with V and J called but not all clones. Of the missing ones, under half trace to an unresolved V gene in checked studies; the others have no known cause. V, J and clone size reflect that table, while D and trimming were determined from the DNA. This sample gives approximately 120,000 clones in total; around 76% of them show up just once. Jointly, the top ten make up about 13% of the sample.

CDR1 LGHNA and CDR2 YNFKEQ were looked up in the germline V gene. Inclusive of the bounding cysteine and phenylalanine, the CDR3 is 16 residues long. The CDR3 DNA has 48 bases and is translated from base 1. The germline V end is reduced by 4 bases and the J end by 1 base; junction bases left unmatched: 5. What the study reported, not specific to this receptor: Some IMGT-functional V segments, including TRBV6-2 and TRBV6-3, could not be told apart with the 87-base-pair reads, so those segments were excluded. The study listed approximately 160 TCR beta chains as associated with cytomegalovirus. A few of the identified cytomegalovirus-associated TCR beta chains were confirmed in vitro to be specific for cytomegalovirus antigens. The only immune exposure information available for the cohort was CMV serostatus. The presence/absence analyses assumed that sequencing depth was roughly uniform across donors, and that assumption may not be true. In both the original and validation cohorts, the classifier was reported to diagnose cytomegalovirus status with high specificity and sensitivity. A later analysis found that most CMV-associated TCR beta chains appeared HLA-restricted, with HLA associations seemingly driven largely by CMV exposure. In a later analysis, TCR association rates were found to vary across HLA loci, with the most associated TCRs seen for DRB1 alleles and the fewest for HLA-C alleles. At a false discovery rate of 0.05, a later analysis linked under 20,000 TCR beta sequences to specific HLA alleles. In this cohort, only TCR beta chains were sequenced, and detectable features were limited by the absence of alpha or paired-chain data. The earlier analysis of a few hundred of the donors excluded roughly 17 rarely observed V segments, including chromosome 9 orphons, because counts were too low. When HLA alleles, especially DR and DQ, strongly co-occurred, TCR associations were difficult to assign to individual alleles. A further reported finding was that TCR beta sequences accurately predicted the HLA-A and HLA-B alleles for most subjects in the first cohort. In an earlier analysis of a few hundred of the donors, most TCR beta V segments were observed in productive rearrangements about 90% or about 30% of the time, broadly matching IMGT annotations. Across donors, most TCR sequences were observed very rarely, whereas some public TCRs were present in many individuals. In a later genetic analysis, fewer N-insertions in productive TCRs were reported among donors in an Asian-associated ancestry cluster than the roughly 700-donor mean. An association between a missense DCLRE1C variant and V-gene and J-gene trimming of TCR beta chains was found in a later genetic analysis and replicated in an independent cohort. In a later analysis, HLA-associated TCR beta chains were found to be more clonally expanded and to have lower generation probabilities than equally common non-associated chains. The sequencing pipeline was judged likely to have produced a cluster of highly shared sequence variants as a technical artifact. Because some donors lacked HLA typing at each locus, the association tests relied only on the typed subset. It was suggested by the authors that the approach could potentially be generalized to other disease states and immunological phenotypes. Linkage disequilibrium might explain the correlated functional status among segregating V segments, but an unknown experimental factor could not be excluded. In a later analysis, several top co-occurrence clusters were reported to appear linked to parvovirus B19, influenza, CMV and Epstein-Barr virus.

The TCR comes from a woman aged 55-70 years in good health and CMV-seropositive. The chain uses TRBV4-2 and TRBJ2-2, and 8 bases in between align with TRBD1. The sequenced sample was PBMCs. The CDR3 is CASSRSGGGNTGELFF. Here is the DNA: TGTGCCAGCAGCCGGTCAGGGGGCGGGAACACCGGGGAGCTGTTTTTT.